A selection of T cell receptor beta chains follows, all from one sample in a study of T and B cells in COVID-19 patients. TCRdb recomputed calls from the multiplex PCR reads with MiXCR, one row per CDR3 protein. This table holds over 7,000 distinct CDR3 sequences, under 25% found once. The sample was blood. These receptors all come from a human donor who had recovered from COVID-19. CDR3s include the opening cysteine and the closing phenylalanine or tryptophan. A D gene is named only where the DNA matches it firmly. Some rows have no size entry. The others give once, few or many, or a class for an expanded clone.

TRBJ2-7 | . | few | TRBV10-3 | CAISEEGWGPGEQYF | TGTGCCATCAGTGAGGAGGGCTGGGGGCCAGGCGAGCAGTACTTC
TRBJ2-1 | . | medium-sized | TRBV18 | CASSPSTVYNEQFF | TGTGCCAGCTCACCTTCGACCGTGTACAATGAGCAGTTCTTC
TRBJ1-3 | . | medium-sized | TRBV12-3/TRBV12-4 | CASTISGNTIYF | TGTGCCAGCACCATCTCTGGAAACACCATATATTTT
TRBJ2-2 | TRBD1 | . | TRBV6-6 | CASSYDGTGRIGELFF | TGTGCCAGCAGTTATGATGGGACAGGGAGGATCGGGGAGCTGTTTTTT
TRBJ1-6 | TRBD1 | medium-sized | TRBV19 | CASSIVTSRDRTSPLHF | TGTGCCAGTAGTATAGTAACGAGTCGGGACAGGACTTCACCCCTCCACTTT
TRBJ2-5 | . | few | TRBV7-9 | CASSTQTSWAETQYF | TGTGCCAGCAGCACCCAGACTAGTTGGGCAGAGACCCAGTACTTC
TRBJ1-6 | . | medium-sized | TRBV6-1 | CASSELDSQNSPLHF | TGTGCCAGCAGTGAGCTTGACAGCCAAAATTCACCCCTCCACTTT
TRBJ2-2 | TRBD2 | medium-sized | TRBV18 | CASSPMGLAEINTGELFF | TGTGCCAGCTCACCTATGGGACTAGCGGAGATAAACACCGGGGAGCTGTTTTTT
TRBJ2-2 | . | medium-sized | TRBV5-6 | CASSLFNGELFF | TGTGCCAGCAGCCTGTTTAACGGGGAGCTGTTTTTT
TRBJ2-1 | TRBD1 | few | TRBV5-1 | CASSFRNVGQSSYNEQFF | TGCGCCAGCAGCTTTAGGAACGTGGGACAGAGCTCCTACAATGAGCAGTTCTTC
TRBJ2-1 | . | medium-sized | TRBV19 | CASSETYNEQFF | TGTGCCAGTAGTGAGACCTACAATGAGCAGTTCTTC
TRBJ2-1 | . | few | TRBV5-6 | CASSHGFSRGDNEQFF | TGTGCCAGCAGCCACGGCTTTTCCAGGGGTGACAATGAGCAGTTCTTC
TRBJ2-1 | . | . | TRBV18 | CARGSAQYGELFF | TGTGCCCGCGGCTCTGCGCAATACGGGGAGCTGTTCTTC
TRBJ2-5 | TRBD2 | medium-sized | TRBV11-1 | CASSWRQRGDQETQYF | TGTGCCAGCAGCTGGCGGCAGCGGGGGGACCAAGAGACCCAGTACTTC
TRBJ1-2 | TRBD1 | medium-sized | TRBV6-5 | CASSPPGQGGRHGYTF | TGTGCCAGCAGTCCCCCGGGACAGGGGGGGAGACATGGCTACACCTTC
TRBJ2-1 | . | . | TRBV4-2 | CASSQEWDLSSYNEQFF | TGTGCCAGCAGCCAAGAGTGGGATCTGAGCTCCTACAATGAGCAGTTCTTC
TRBJ2-3 | TRBD2 | . | TRBV19 | CATGTSGGRADTQYF | TGTGCCACCGGGACTAGCGGGGGGAGGGCAGATACGCAGTATTTT
TRBJ2-5 | . | medium-sized | TRBV18 | CASSPISQETQYF | TGTGCCAGCTCACCGATCTCTCAAGAGACCCAGTACTTC
TRBJ2-3 | . | . | TRBV6-1 | CASSSQLDTQYF | TGTGCCAGCAGTTCCCAGCTGGATACGCAGTATTTT
TRBJ1-2 | . | . | TRBV5-1 | CASSLLSEQNGYTF | TGCGCCAGCAGCTTGTTGTCTGAACAGAATGGCTACACCTTC
TRBJ2-7 | TRBD1 | medium-sized | TRBV27 | CASNRGHEQYF | TGTGCCAGCAACAGGGGCCACGAGCAGTACTTC
TRBJ2-1 | TRBD1 | . | TRBV19 | CASSIDPGTGTNNEQFF | TGTGCCAGTAGTATAGACCCCGGGACAGGGACTAACAATGAGCAGTTCTTC
TRBJ2-6 | TRBD2 | few | TRBV11-2 | CASSLTGGRSGANVLTF | TGTGCCAGCAGCTTAACGGGGGGGCGTTCTGGGGCCAACGTCCTGACTTTC
TRBJ1-5 | . | medium-sized | TRBV19 | CASSMGGGLGRQPQHF | TGTGCCAGTAGTATGGGCGGGGGGCTAGGGAGACAGCCCCAGCATTTT
TRBJ2-5 | . | few | TRBV28 | CASSYQGSWETQYF | TGTGCCAGCAGTTACCAGGGGTCTTGGGAGACCCAGTACTTC
TRBJ1-5 | . | . | TRBV7-2 | CASTPLGGNSNQLQHF | TGTGCCAGCACCCCTTTGGGGGGCAATAGCAATCAGCTCCAGCATTTT
TRBJ1-4 | . | few | TRBV20-1 | CSAREGGGHGEKLFF | TGCAGTGCTAGAGAAGGCGGGGGGCATGGCGAAAAACTGTTTTTT
TRBJ1-4 | TRBD1 | . | TRBV24-1 | CATSDLTGGSWEKLFF | TGTGCCACCAGTGATTTGACAGGGGGTAGCTGGGAAAAACTGTTTTTT
TRBJ1-6 | TRBD1 | few | TRBV20-1 | CSARQGSSYNSPLHF | TGCAGTGCTCGACAGGGGAGCTCCTATAATTCACCCCTCCACTTT
TRBJ2-5 | . | medium-sized | TRBV11-1 | CASGLGGGRETQYF | TGTGCCAGCGGACTTGGGGGGGGGCGAGAGACCCAGTACTTC
TRBJ2-3 | TRBD2 | . | TRBV7-2 | CASSGGALADTQYF | TGTGCCAGCTCCGGGGGGGCCCTGGCAGATACGCAGTATTTT
TRBJ2-3 | . | medium-sized | TRBV12-3/TRBV12-4 | CASSTRRLQADTQYF | TGTGCCAGCAGTACACGACGCCTTCAAGCAGATACGCAGTATTTT
TRBJ2-7 | TRBD1 | . | TRBV20-1 | CSARNSNRGSYEQYF | TGCAGTGCTAGAAATTCAAACAGGGGGAGCTACGAGCAGTACTTC
TRBJ2-3 | TRBD1 | . | TRBV6-5 | CASSRLGQGQSTDTQYF | TGTGCCAGCAGTCGGCTCGGACAGGGACAGAGCACAGATACGCAGTATTTT
TRBJ1-3 | TRBD1 | few | TRBV6-1 | CASSKGQGDGGNTIYF | TGTGCCAGCAGTAAGGGACAGGGGGATGGCGGAAACACCATATATTTT
TRBJ2-2 | TRBD2 | . | TRBV5-1 | CASSLSGGEDTGELFF | TGCGCCAGCAGCTTGTCCGGGGGGGAGGACACCGGGGAGCTGTTTTTT
TRBJ2-3 | . | many | TRBV7-9 | CASSLNVLRTDTQYF | TGTGCCAGCAGCCTCAACGTCCTCCGCACAGATACGCAGTATTTT
TRBJ2-2 | TRBD2 | medium-sized | TRBV5-5 | CASSLGLAKTGELFF | TGTGCCAGCAGCTTAGGACTAGCTAAGACCGGGGAGCTGTTTTTT
TRBJ2-7 | . | . | TRBV4-1 | CASSQEEYATYEQYF | TGCGCCAGCAGCCAAGAGGAATACGCTACCTACGAGCAGTACTTC
TRBJ1-3 | . | medium-sized | TRBV19 | CASSPSVHPSGNTIYF | TGTGCCAGTAGTCCCAGCGTGCACCCCTCTGGAAACACCATATATTTT
TRBJ1-1 | . | . | TRBV6-6 | CASRLRTPNEAFF | TGTGCCAGCAGACTCCGGACTCCTAACGAAGCTTTCTTT
TRBJ2-7 | . | . | TRBV7-2 | CASSFNTGPYEQYF | TGTGCCAGCAGCTTCAATACCGGTCCCTACGAGCAGTACTTC
TRBJ2-5 | . | medium-sized | TRBV30 | CAWDPQGGETQYF | TGTGCCTGGGACCCGCAGGGCGGGGAGACCCAGTACTTC
TRBJ2-1 | . | . | TRBV6-1 | CASLQNYNEQFF | TGTGCCAGCCTACAGAACTACAATGAGCAGTTCTTC
TRBJ2-5 | . | many | TRBV5-4 | CASSSPSETQYF | TGTGCCAGCAGCTCCCCCAGTGAGACCCAGTACTTC
TRBJ2-2 | . | once | TRBV5-1 | CASSQKVSGSGTGELFF | TGCGCCAGCAGCCAAAAAGTGTCAGGGAGCGGCACCGGGGAGCTGTTTTTT
TRBJ2-1 | TRBD2 | medium-sized | TRBV29-1 | CSTSGTLRGSYNEQFF | TGCAGCACTAGCGGGACCCTCAGGGGGTCTTACAATGAGCAGTTCTTC
TRBJ1-6 | . | . | TRBV7-9 | CASAEGIGNSPLHF | TGTGCCAGCGCGGAGGGCATCGGTAATTCACCCCTCCACTTT
TRBJ1-1 | TRBD1 | few | TRBV11-2 | CASRKDRGADTEAFF | TGTGCCAGCAGAAAAGACAGGGGAGCGGACACTGAAGCTTTCTTT
TRBJ2-1 | TRBD2 | . | TRBV6-5 | CASSEASGGAGEQFF | TGTGCCAGCAGTGAAGCTAGCGGGGGGGCAGGTGAGCAGTTCTTC
TRBJ2-7 | TRBD1 | medium-sized | TRBV12-3/TRBV12-4 | CASSFAGGFTYEQYF | TGTGCCAGCAGTTTCGCAGGGGGCTTTACCTACGAGCAGTACTTC